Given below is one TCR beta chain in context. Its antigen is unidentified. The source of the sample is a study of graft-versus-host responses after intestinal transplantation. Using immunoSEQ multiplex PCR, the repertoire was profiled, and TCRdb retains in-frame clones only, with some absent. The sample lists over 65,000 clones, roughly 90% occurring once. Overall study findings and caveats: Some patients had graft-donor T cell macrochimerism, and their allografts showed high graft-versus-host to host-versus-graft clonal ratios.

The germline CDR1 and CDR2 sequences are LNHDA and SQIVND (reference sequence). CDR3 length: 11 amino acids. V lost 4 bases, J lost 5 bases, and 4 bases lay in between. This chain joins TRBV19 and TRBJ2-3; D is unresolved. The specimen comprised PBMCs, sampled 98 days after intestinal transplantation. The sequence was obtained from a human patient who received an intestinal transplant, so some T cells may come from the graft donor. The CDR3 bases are TGTGCCAGTAGTAACCTAGATACGCAGTATTTT. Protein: CASSNLDTQYF.